This TCR beta chain was obtained from a study of blood T cell repertoires in COVID-19. This table comes from immunoSEQ multiplex PCR, and its TCRdb copy is limited to in-frame clones, with some not included. The sample carries some 26,000 clones, 87% recorded once. In germline, CDR1 is SGHTA, CDR2 FQGTGA. V was shortened by 8 bases and J by 4 bases, with 15 bases between the two germline ends. The CDR3 is 14 residues long. Material: peripheral blood. The rearrangement joins TRBV7-3 to TRBJ2-1, with a tentative D call TRBD1 (6 bases). The TCR comes from a human donor with active COVID-19. The donor label of this sample is uncertain. The CDR3 bases are TGTGCCAGCTCGCATGGGGGCGGATACAATGAGCAGTTCTTC. Amino acid sequence: CASSHGGGYNEQFF.